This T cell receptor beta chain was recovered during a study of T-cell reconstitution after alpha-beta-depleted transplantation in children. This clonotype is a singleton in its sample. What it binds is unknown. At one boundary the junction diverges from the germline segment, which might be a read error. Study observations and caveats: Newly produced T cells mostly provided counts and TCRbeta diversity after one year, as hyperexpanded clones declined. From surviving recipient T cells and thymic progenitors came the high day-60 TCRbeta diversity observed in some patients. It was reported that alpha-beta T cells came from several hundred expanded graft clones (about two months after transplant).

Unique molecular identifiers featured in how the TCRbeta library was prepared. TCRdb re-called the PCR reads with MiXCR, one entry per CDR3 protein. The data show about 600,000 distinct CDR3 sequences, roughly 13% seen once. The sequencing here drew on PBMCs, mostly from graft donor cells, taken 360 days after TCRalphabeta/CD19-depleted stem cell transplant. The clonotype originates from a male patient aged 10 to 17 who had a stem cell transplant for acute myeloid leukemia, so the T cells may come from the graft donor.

The CDR3 spells CAGSLRDTSYNEQFF. The CDR3 bases are TGTGCCGGCAGCTTGAGGGACACCAGCTACAATGAGCAGTTCTTC. The chain joins TRBV5-5 to TRBJ2-1; D perhaps matches TRBD1 (6 bases). This CDR3 is 15 amino acids long. The germline V gene has CDR1 SGHKS and CDR2 YYEKEE (reference sequence).